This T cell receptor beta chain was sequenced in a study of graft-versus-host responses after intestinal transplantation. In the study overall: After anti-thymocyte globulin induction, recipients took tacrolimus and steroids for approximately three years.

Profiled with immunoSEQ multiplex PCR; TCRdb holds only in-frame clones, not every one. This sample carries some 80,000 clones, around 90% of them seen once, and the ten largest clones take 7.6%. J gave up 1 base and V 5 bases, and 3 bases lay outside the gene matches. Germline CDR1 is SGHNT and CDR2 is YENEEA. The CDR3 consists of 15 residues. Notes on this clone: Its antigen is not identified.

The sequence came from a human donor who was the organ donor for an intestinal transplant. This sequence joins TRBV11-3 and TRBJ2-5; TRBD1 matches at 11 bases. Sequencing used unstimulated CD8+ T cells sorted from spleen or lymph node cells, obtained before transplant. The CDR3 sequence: CASSGQGASQETQYF. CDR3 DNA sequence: TGTGCCAGCAGCGGACAGGGGGCCTCCCAAGAGACCCAGTACTTC.